The 19 T cell receptor beta chains presented below share a single source sample, sequenced in a study of blood T cell repertoires in COVID-19. Produced via immunoSEQ multiplex PCR; TCRdb's table is partial and in-frame only. This table holds about 100,000 clones, about three quarters found once. Sequenced sample: peripheral blood. These receptors all come from an elderly man with acute or convalescent COVID-19.

The rearrangement links TRBV2 to TRBJ2-3, with TRBD2 matching over 7 bases. V shed 0 bases and J 4 bases; nucleotides not matched to a gene: 7. Germline V gives CDR1 SNHLY, CDR2 FYNNEI. This CDR3 spans 16 amino acids. CDR3 in DNA: TGTGCCAGCAGTGAAGCGGGGAGGGTAGTCCCAGATACGCAGTATTTT. Amino acids: CASSEAGRVVPDTQYF.

Only a few counts were recorded for this clone. CDR3 region: CASSTPPPGQQPQHF. The CDR3 region has the DNA TGTGCCAGTAGTACTCCCCCTCCAGGGCAACAGCCCCAGCATTTT. The chain joins TRBV19 to TRBJ1-5; tentatively, D is TRBD1 (5 bases). There are 15 residues in the CDR3. CDR1 and CDR2 (germline): LNHDA, SQIVND (reference sequence). The V gene lost 4 bases and the J gene lost 7 bases, with 17 bases spanning the gap.

The V call is TRBV7-2, the J call TRBJ2-7, with a possible D match to TRBD2 (5 bases). With 4 bases removed from V and 11 bases from J, the gap between germline ends came to 15 bases. The germline CDR1 and CDR2 sequences are SGHTA and FQGNSA. The CDR3 totals 12 residues. The CDR3 nucleotides read TGTGCCAGCAGCTCCCCTAACGGGGAAAAGTACTTC. The encoded protein is CASSSPNGEKYF.

This clone was seen ten or more times. The chain has TRBV6-2 or TRBV6-3 and TRBJ2-2; no clear D. From germline, CDR1 is MNHEY and CDR2 SVGEGT. V lost 4 bases to trimming and J lost 10 bases, with 10 bases between them. There are 12 residues in the CDR3. The CDR3 reads CASSSHEEELFF. CDR3 DNA: TGTGCCAGCAGTTCGCATGAGGAGGAGCTGTTTTTT.

The chain links TRBV30 to TRBJ1-2, with D possibly TRBD1 on 6 matching bases. The CDR3 is 12 residues long. V lost 3 bases, J lost 3 bases, and 8 bases lay in between. The germline V gene has CDR1 GTSNPN and CDR2 SVGIG (reference sequence). In nucleotides, the CDR3 is TGTGCCTGGAGCGACAGGCACTATGGCTACACCTTC. Translating it yields CAWSDRHYGYTF.

This clone has just a few counts. CDR3 coding DNA: TGCGCCAGCAGCCCCCGATCGGGTAACAATGAGCAGTTCTTC. Translation: CASSPRSGNNEQFF. The J gene is TRBJ2-1, the V gene TRBV5-1, with D unclear. The CDR3 totals 14 residues. The germline V gene encodes CDR1 SGHRS and CDR2 YFSETQ. Trimming pared 4 bases from V and 5 bases from J, leaving 13 bases between.

This chain uses TRBV2 with TRBJ1-6, with 10 bases aligning to TRBD1. This CDR3 contains 13 residues. Germline values: CDR1 SNHLY, CDR2 FYNNEI. Trimming removed 6 bases from V and 10 bases from J; junction bases left unmatched: 3. DNA for the CDR3: TGTGCCAGCAGCCGGGACAGGGGATCACCCCTCCACTTT. Amino acids: CASSRDRGSPLHF.

The chain links TRBV10-3 to TRBJ1-3; the D gene is possibly TRBD1 (5 bases). V lost 4 bases, J lost 3 bases, and 13 bases lay in between. This CDR3 contains 15 residues. Looked up from germline, CDR1 is ENHRY and CDR2 is SYGVKD. CDR3 in amino acids: CAISVGRDYGNTIYF. Here the CDR3 DNA reads TGTGCCATCAGTGTAGGAAGGGACTATGGAAACACCATATATTTT.

This clone was seen only a few times. The genes are TRBV27 and TRBJ2-1, with 8 positions matching TRBD1. V shed 5 bases and J 10 bases; nucleotides not matched to a gene: 4. This CDR3 has 12 residues. Germline V gene lookup returns CDR1 MNHEY and CDR2 SMNVEV (reference sequence). CDR3 nucleotides: TGTGCCAGCAGTAACTCAGGGGGCGAGCAGTTCTTC. Amino acid sequence: CASSNSGGEQFF.

This chain uses TRBV25-1 with TRBJ2-4, with 11 bases that match TRBD2. V lost 8 bases to trimming and J lost 7 bases; unmatched junction nucleotides: 13. The germline CDR1 and CDR2 sequences are MGHDK and SYGVNS. This CDR3 is built from 16 residues. CDR3: CASPPLAGGAGNIQYF. The CDR3 bases are TGTGCCAGCCCTCCCCTAGCGGGAGGAGCAGGGAACATTCAGTACTTC.

This clone appeared a single time. V gene TRBV27 combines with J gene TRBJ1-2; TRBD1 might be the D (5 bases). Germline-derived CDR1 and CDR2 are MNHEY and SMNVEV (reference sequence). V shed 3 bases and J shed 5 bases, with 16 bases lying between them. The CDR3 has 15 amino acids. The CDR3 DNA reads as TGTGCCAGCAGTTTTTCCGGGGGTGGATGGTATGGCTACACCTTC. It codes for CASSFSGGGWYGYTF.

This clone was counted only a few times. The gene calls are TRBV18 and TRBJ2-7; TRBD2 might be the D (5 bases). Germline loops: CDR1 KGHSH, CDR2 LQKENI. The CDR3 covers 13 residues. Between the trimmed V and J ends, which lost 4 bases and 0 bases, there was a span of 7 bases. The CDR3 DNA sequence: TGTGCCAGCTCACGGGAGAGCTCCTACGAGCAGTACTTC. Translating gives CASSRESSYEQYF. The full variable domain, in which reference TRBV18 and TRBJ2-7 provide the parts outside the CDR3, is NAGVMQNPRHLVRRRGQEARLRCSPMKGHSHVYWYRQLPEEGLKFMVYLQKENIIDESGMPKERFSAEFPKEGPSILRIQQVVRGDSAAYFCASSRESSYEQYFGPGTRLTVT.

The chain uses TRBV6-2 or TRBV6-3 and TRBJ2-4; 11 positions match TRBD2. With 2 bases clipped from V and 1 base from J, the junction kept 7 bases outside the gene matches. CDR1 is MNHEY and CDR2 is SVGEGT in the germline V gene. The CDR3 loop spans 18 amino acids. The CDR3 sequence is CASSYGLAGGPAKNIQYF. The CDR3 coding sequence is TGTGCCAGCAGTTACGGGCTAGCGGGAGGACCTGCCAAAAACATTCAGTACTTC.

The chain joins TRBV5-1 to TRBJ2-7; 8 positions agree with TRBD2. The CDR3 covers 14 residues. CDR1 SGHRS and CDR2 YFSETQ come from the germline V gene. J lost 0 bases, V lost 2 bases, and 1 base had no gene match. In DNA form, the CDR3 reads TGCGCCAGCAGCTTAGCGGGAGACTCCTACGAGCAGTACTTC. Translating gives CASSLAGDSYEQYF.

CDR3 protein: CASSFPTGEKLFF. CDR3 nucleotides: TGTGCCAGCAGCTTCCCCACAGGAGAAAAACTGTTTTTT. The chain couples TRBV5-6 to TRBJ1-4; TRBD1 might be the D (5 bases). CDR1 is SGHDT, CDR2 YYEEEE, per germline. The ends were cut back, 2 bases at V and 8 bases at J, with 10 bases in the middle. The CDR3 loop spans 13 amino acids.

The chain combines TRBV4-1 with TRBJ2-2; 11 bases are shared with TRBD1. The trim removed 4 bases at V and 2 bases at J, leaving 3 bases unmatched. Germline assignment: CDR1 MGHRA and CDR2 YSYEKL. CDR3 length: 16 residues. This chain's CDR3 is CASSRGQGANTGELFF. The CDR3 DNA reads TGCGCCAGCAGCCGCGGACAGGGGGCCAACACCGGGGAGCTGTTTTTT.

This chain connects TRBV9 to TRBJ1-1; no reliable D call. The CDR3 is 13 residues long. Per germline, CDR1 SGDLS and CDR2 YYNGEE. Trimming left V 7 bases short and J 1 base short, with 11 bases between. The DNA for the CDR3 is TGTGCCAGCTCCCTCGAGGGGAACACTGAAGCTTTCTTT. It codes for CASSLEGNTEAFF.

The chain combines TRBV20-1 with TRBJ1-2; TRBD1 matches 7 bases. CDR1 is DFQATT, CDR2 SNEGSKA, per germline (reference sequence). The CDR3 sequence is 11 residues long. V lost 6 bases and J lost 6; bases outside the gene matches: 4. Written as DNA, the CDR3 is TGCAGTGCCGAGACAGGGAATGGCTACACCTTC. This encodes CSAETGNGYTF.

V is TRBV30 and J is TRBJ1-2; 7 bases align to TRBD1. The CDR3 runs 11 residues. Germline values: CDR1 GTSNPN, CDR2 SVGIG (reference sequence). With 8 bases clipped from V and 6 bases from J, the junction kept 6 bases outside the gene matches. The CDR3 coding sequence is TGTGCCCGAGACAGGGTTAATGGCTACACCTTC. Amino acids: CARDRVNGYTF.